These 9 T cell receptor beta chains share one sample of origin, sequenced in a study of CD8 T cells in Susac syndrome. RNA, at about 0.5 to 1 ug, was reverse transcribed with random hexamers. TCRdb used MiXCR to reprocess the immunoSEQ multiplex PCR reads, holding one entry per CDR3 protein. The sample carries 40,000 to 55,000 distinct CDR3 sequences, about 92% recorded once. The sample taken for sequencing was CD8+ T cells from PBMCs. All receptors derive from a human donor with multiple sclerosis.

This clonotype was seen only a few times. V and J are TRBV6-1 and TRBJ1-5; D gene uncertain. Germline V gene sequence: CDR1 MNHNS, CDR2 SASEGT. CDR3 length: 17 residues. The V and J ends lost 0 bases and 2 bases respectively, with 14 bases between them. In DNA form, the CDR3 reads TGTGCCAGCAGTGAAGCGCTAGAAGTCCAGGGCAATCAGCCCCAGCATTTT. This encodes CASSEALEVQGNQPQHF.

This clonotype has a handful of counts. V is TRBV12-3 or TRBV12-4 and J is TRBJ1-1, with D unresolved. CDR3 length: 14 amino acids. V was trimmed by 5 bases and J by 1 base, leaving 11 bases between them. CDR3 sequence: CASSPSRENTEAFF. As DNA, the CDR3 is TGTGCCAGCAGTCCAAGTAGGGAGAACACTGAAGCTTTCTTT.

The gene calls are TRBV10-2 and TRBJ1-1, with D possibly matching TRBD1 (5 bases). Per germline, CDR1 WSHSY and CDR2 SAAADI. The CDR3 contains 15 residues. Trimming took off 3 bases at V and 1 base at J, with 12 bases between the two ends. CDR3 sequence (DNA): TGCGCCAGCAGTGATCGGGGGTCGGGGAACACTGAAGCTTTCTTT. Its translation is CASSDRGSGNTEAFF.

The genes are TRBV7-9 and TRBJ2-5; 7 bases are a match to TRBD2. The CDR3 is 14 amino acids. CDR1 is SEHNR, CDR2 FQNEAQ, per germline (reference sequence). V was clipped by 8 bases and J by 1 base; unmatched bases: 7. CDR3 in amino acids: CASSRAGIQETQYF. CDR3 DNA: TGTGCCAGCTCGAGAGCGGGGATCCAAGAGACCCAGTACTTC.

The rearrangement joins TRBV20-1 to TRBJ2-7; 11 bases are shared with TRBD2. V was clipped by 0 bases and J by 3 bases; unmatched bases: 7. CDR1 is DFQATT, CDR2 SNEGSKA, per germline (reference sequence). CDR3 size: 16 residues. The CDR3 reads CSARDSLAGDNYEQYF. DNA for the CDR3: TGCAGTGCTAGAGATTCACTAGCGGGGGACAACTACGAGCAGTACTTC.

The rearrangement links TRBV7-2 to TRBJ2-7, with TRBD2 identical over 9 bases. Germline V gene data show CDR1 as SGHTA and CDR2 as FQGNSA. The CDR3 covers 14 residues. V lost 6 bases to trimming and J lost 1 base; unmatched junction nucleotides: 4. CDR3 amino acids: CASRPLAGSYEQYF. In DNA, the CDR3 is TGTGCCAGCAGACCCCTAGCGGGGTCCTACGAGCAGTACTTC.

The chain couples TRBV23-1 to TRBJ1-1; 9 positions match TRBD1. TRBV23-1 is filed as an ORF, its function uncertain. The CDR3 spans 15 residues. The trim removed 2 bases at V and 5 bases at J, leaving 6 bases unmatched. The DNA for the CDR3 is TGCGCCAGCAGTCAAGCACAGGGGGCGCGGACTGAAGCTTTCTTT. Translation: CASSQAQGARTEAFF.

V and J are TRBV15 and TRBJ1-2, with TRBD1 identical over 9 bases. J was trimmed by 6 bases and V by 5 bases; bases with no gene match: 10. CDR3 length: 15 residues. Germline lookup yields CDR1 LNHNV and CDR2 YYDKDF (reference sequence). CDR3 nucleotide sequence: TGTGCCACCAGCCCTTCCAGGGACAGGGTAGATGGCTACACCTTC. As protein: CATSPSRDRVDGYTF.

CDR3 loop: CASSVGSSGGEQFF. In DNA, the CDR3 is TGTGCCAGCAGCGTAGGAAGTAGCGGGGGAGAGCAGTTCTTC. The rearrangement uses TRBV9 and TRBJ2-1; TRBD2 matches 9 bases. The junction had 5 bases not matched to a gene; V was cut back by 0 bases and J by 10 bases. Germline V gives CDR1 SGDLS, CDR2 YYNGEE. This CDR3 spans 14 amino acids.